The rows below give T cell receptor beta chains drawn from one sample of a study of glioma-infiltrating T cells after dendritic cell vaccination. The assay was immunoSEQ multiplex PCR, and TCRdb's table has in-frame clones only and misses some. The sample carries 55,000 to 75,000 clones, approximately 81% recorded once. This material consisted of blood, taken before dendritic cell vaccination. These receptors came from a human donor with glioblastoma. CDR3s include the opening cysteine and the closing phenylalanine or tryptophan. D genes are given only for firm matches. Only some rows state a clone size, as once, few, many or a class for expanded clones.

>TRBV13|TRBJ2-5|TRBD1|once
CASSLKGAEETQYF
TGTGCCAGCAGCTTAAAGGGGGCCGAAGAGACCCAGTACTTC
>TRBV11-2|TRBJ2-7|TRBD1|-
CASSLRQGYEQYF
TGTGCCAGCAGCCTAAGACAGGGATACGAGCAGTACTTC
>TRBV18|TRBJ1-1|TRBD1|-
CASFTIPGTGVNTEAFF
TGTGCCAGCTTCACTATTCCCGGGACAGGGGTGAACACTGAAGCTTTCTTT
>TRBV5-8|TRBJ2-5|TRBD2|once
CASSFGGGESETQYF
TGTGCCAGCAGCTTCGGCGGGGGGGAATCCGAGACCCAGTACTTC
>TRBV5-1|TRBJ2-2|-|-
CASSPGTYNTGELFF
TGCGCCAGCAGCCCGGGGACTTATAACACCGGGGAGCTGTTTTTT
>TRBV27|TRBJ2-1|-|-
CASSWTEKGNEQFF
TGTGCCAGCAGTTGGACAGAAAAAGGGAATGAGCAGTTCTTC
>TRBV11-1|TRBJ1-1|TRBD1|-
CASSKGQGVGTEAFF
TGTGCCAGCAGCAAAGGACAGGGCGTGGGCACTGAAGCTTTCTTT
>TRBV27|TRBJ2-7|TRBD1|-
CASSPGQGAYEQYF
TGTGCCAGCAGTCCGGGACAGGGGGCGTACGAGCAGTACTTC
>TRBV14|TRBJ1-1|-|-
CASSQDSGENTEAFF
TGTGCCAGCAGCCAAGATTCCGGAGAGAACACTGAAGCTTTCTTT
>TRBV14|TRBJ1-2|-|-
CASSQDSYGYTF
TGTGCCAGCAGCCAAGATAGCTATGGCTACACCTTC
>TRBV15|TRBJ2-5|-|-
CATSRGPETQYF
TGTGCCACCAGCAGAGGGCCAGAGACCCAGTACTTC
>TRBV2|TRBJ1-1|TRBD1|once
CASSTGQGNTEAFF
TGTGCCAGCAGCACGGGACAGGGAAACACTGAAGCTTTCTTT
>TRBV6-6|TRBJ2-7|-|-
CASSYSPDGGYEQYF
TGTGCCAGCAGTTACTCCCCCGACGGAGGCTACGAGCAGTACTTC
>TRBV9|TRBJ2-1|-|-
CASSVDGRESYNEQFF
TGTGCCAGCAGCGTAGACGGCAGGGAATCCTACAATGAGCAGTTCTTC
>TRBV19|TRBJ1-1|TRBD1|-
CASSIGETGTNTEAFF
TGTGCCAGTAGTATAGGTGAGACAGGGACGAACACTGAAGCTTTCTTT
>TRBV6-6|TRBJ2-3|TRBD2|once
CASSSERGPTDTQYF
TGTGCCAGCAGTTCGGAGCGGGGGCCCACAGATACGCAGTATTTT
>TRBV2|TRBJ1-1|TRBD1|few
CASSKDRGRNTEAFF
TGTGCCAGCAGTAAAGACAGGGGGAGGAACACTGAAGCTTTCTTT
>TRBV7-3|TRBJ2-1|-|once
CASSLISGEYNEQFF
TGTGCCAGCAGCTTAATTTCGGGGGAGTACAATGAGCAGTTCTTC
>TRBV18|TRBJ2-6|-|-
CASSATGSGANVLTF
TGTGCCAGCTCAGCAACAGGCTCTGGGGCCAACGTCCTGACTTTC
>TRBV13|TRBJ2-7|TRBD1|-
CASSPQGQGYEQYF
TGTGCCAGCAGCCCGCAGGGACAGGGCTACGAGCAGTACTTC
>TRBV6-1|TRBJ1-2|-|-
CASSEVAGDGGGYTF
TGTGCCAGCAGTGAAGTGGCAGGGGATGGGGGTGGCTACACCTTC
>TRBV28|TRBJ2-6|-|-
CASSLIQGPGANVLTF
TGTGCCAGCAGCCTCATACAGGGACCTGGGGCCAACGTCCTGACTTTC
>TRBV18|TRBJ2-7|TRBD1|-
CASSPAGTEEGEQYF
TGTGCCAGCTCACCAGCCGGGACAGAGGAAGGCGAGCAGTACTTC
>TRBV10-3|TRBJ1-1|-|-
CAISTAGQQNTEAFF
TGTGCCATCAGTACAGCCGGACAGCAGAACACTGAAGCTTTCTTT
>TRBV7-2|TRBJ1-1|-|once
CASSLARSGQTEAFF
TGTGCCAGCAGCTTAGCGCGTTCGGGACAAACTGAAGCTTTCTTT
>TRBV19|TRBJ2-1|TRBD2|-
CASMAGVPYNEQFF
TGTGCCAGTATGGCGGGGGTCCCTTACAATGAGCAGTTCTTC
>TRBV6-6|TRBJ2-7|TRBD1|-
CASSYTSGTGSEQYF
TGTGCCAGCAGTTACACTTCCGGGACAGGGAGCGAGCAGTACTTC
>TRBV7-8|TRBJ2-5|TRBD2|-
CASSLVGLAGGLETQYF
TGTGCCAGCAGCTTAGTGGGGCTAGCGGGGGGGCTTGAGACCCAGTACTTC
>TRBV5-1|TRBJ2-3|TRBD2|-
CASSLGTSGGPGDTQYF
TGCGCCAGCAGCTTGGGGACTAGCGGGGGACCGGGGGATACGCAGTATTTT
>TRBV19|TRBJ2-7|-|-
CASSISVFYEQYF
TGTGCCAGTAGTATCTCCGTTTTCTACGAGCAGTACTTC
>TRBV5-1|TRBJ1-2|-|few
CASSLDGGFGYGYTF
TGCGCCAGCAGCTTGGATGGCGGTTTTGGCTATGGCTACACCTTC
>TRBV6-4|TRBJ1-1|-|few
CASSGPDNEAFF
TGTGCCAGCAGTGGCCCGGACAACGAAGCTTTCTTT
>TRBV7-7|TRBJ2-3|TRBD1|-
CASSPGTGGRDTQYF
TGTGCCAGCAGCCCTGGGACAGGGGGCCGGGATACGCAGTATTTT
>TRBV6-1|TRBJ2-5|TRBD2|-
CASSDSSGGQETQYF
TGTGCCAGCAGTGATTCTAGCGGGGGACAAGAGACCCAGTACTTC
>TRBV19|TRBJ1-1|TRBD1|-
CASSSTGTGDTEAFF
TGTGCCAGTAGTAGTACCGGGACAGGAGACACTGAAGCTTTCTTT
>TRBV15|TRBJ1-1|-|once
CATSREAGRLNTEAFF
TGTGCCACCAGCAGAGAAGCGGGACGGCTGAACACTGAAGCTTTCTTT
>TRBV19|TRBJ2-2|-|-
CASSISGADNGELFF
TGTGCCAGTAGTATCTCAGGCGCGGACAACGGGGAGCTGTTTTTT
>TRBV19|TRBJ1-1|-|-
CATRRGERMNTEAFF
TGTGCCACCCGCCGGGGGGAGCGGATGAACACTGAAGCTTTCTTT
>TRBV7-3|TRBJ2-1|TRBD2|-
CASSLAAGVYNEQFF
TGTGCCAGCAGTCTAGCGGCCGGTGTCTACAATGAGCAGTTCTTC
>TRBV25-1|TRBJ2-3|TRBD2|-
CASSEPLAGGTDTQYF
TGTGCCAGCAGTGAACCCCTAGCGGGGGGCACAGATACGCAGTATTTT